These 32 T cell receptor beta chains share one sample of origin, sequenced in a study of control samples from healthy donors and cancer patients. The repertoire was sequenced with immunoSEQ multiplex PCR; TCRdb's copy has only in-frame clones and lacks some. The table records tens of thousands of clones, just under 90% of them present only once. Sequencing was done on a sample of blood. These receptors were taken from a man aged 50-59 years in good health.

The chain couples TRBV27 to TRBJ1-2, with D possibly being TRBD1 (5 bases). This CDR3 region has 14 residues. Germline CDR1 and CDR2: MNHEY and SMNVEV (reference sequence). V lost 8 bases, J lost 0 bases, and 13 bases lay in between. CDR3 in amino acids: CASFSRGANYGYTF. The CDR3, as DNA: TGTGCCAGCTTTTCTAGAGGGGCTAACTATGGCTACACCTTC.

This clone was counted between two and nine times. V usage is TRBV25-1 and J usage is TRBJ2-7, with 15 bases aligning to TRBD2. The J segment lost 3 bases and the V segment lost 10 bases, leaving 4 bases of the junction unmatched. Germline V gives CDR1 MGHDK, CDR2 SYGVNS. The CDR3 length is 14 residues. Written as DNA, the CDR3 is TGTGCCAATCCGGGACTAGCGGGGGGCTACGAGCAGTACTTC. The encoded protein is CANPGLAGGYEQYF.

This chain connects TRBV15 to TRBJ1-4; 10 bases agree with TRBD1. From germline, CDR1 is LNHNV and CDR2 YYDKDF (reference sequence). The CDR3 has 13 residues. Losses at the gene ends were 8 bases for V and 5 bases for J; bases not matched to a gene: 2. Written as DNA, the CDR3 is TGTGCCACCGGGGACAGGGGAAATGAAAAACTGTTTTTT. The encoded protein is CATGDRGNEKLFF. The full variable domain, completed using reference TRBV15 and TRBJ1-4, is DAMVIQNPRYQVTQFGKPVTLSCSQTLNHNVMYWYQQKSSQAPKLLFHYYDKDFNNEADTPDNFQSRRPNTSFCFLDIRSPGLGDTAMYLCATGDRGNEKLFFGSGTQLSVL.

The chain joins TRBV30 to TRBJ2-5; D is perhaps TRBD2 (5 bases). V was clipped by 0 bases and J by 5 bases, with 16 bases between them. The CDR3 covers 15 residues. Per germline, CDR1 GTSNPN and CDR2 SVGIG (reference sequence). This CDR3 reads CAWSVGDLPGETQYF. As DNA, the CDR3 is TGTGCCTGGAGTGTTGGCGACCTCCCGGGGGAGACCCAGTACTTC.

The chain carries TRBV3-1 (or the pseudogene TRBV3-2) and TRBJ2-1; maybe TRBD1 (6 bases). The V end was cut by 4 bases, the J end by 14 bases, with 12 bases between. Germline V gene sequence: CDR1 LGHDT, CDR2 YNNKEL (reference sequence). The CDR3 is 11 amino acids. The CDR3 DNA is TGTGCCAGCAGCCGTGGGGGCAGAAAGTTCTTC. It codes for CASSRGGRKFF.

The rearrangement links TRBV28 to TRBJ1-4; D is uncertain. Trimming cost V 2 bases and J 5 bases, with 6 bases left between them. Germline values: CDR1 MDHEN, CDR2 SYDVKM. The CDR3 is made up of 13 amino acids. The chain's CDR3 is CASSLGRNEKLFF. Written as DNA, the CDR3 is TGTGCCAGCAGTTTAGGACGGAATGAAAAACTGTTTTTT.

The chain joins TRBV30 to TRBJ2-3; D unclear. With 2 bases removed from V and 6 bases from J, the gap between germline ends came to 9 bases. CDR1 and CDR2 from the germline V gene are GTSNPN and SVGIG (reference sequence). The CDR3 contains 12 residues. The CDR3 nucleotides are TGTGCCTGGAGTCATAAAGGGGATACGCAGTATTTT. Amino acids: CAWSHKGDTQYF.

This clone was picked up one time. The chain couples TRBV5-6 to TRBJ2-5; TRBD2 aligns across 11 bases. Germline V gene data show CDR1 as SGHDT and CDR2 as YYEEEE. This CDR3 region has 16 residues. Trimming cost V 0 bases and J 3 bases; bases outside gene matches: 4. This CDR3 is CASSLDPLAGEETQYF. The CDR3, as DNA: TGTGCCAGCAGCTTGGATCCACTAGCGGGGGAAGAGACCCAGTACTTC.

In its sample, this clone was seen once. This chain uses TRBV7-9 with TRBJ1-2, with 7 bases aligning to TRBD1. The CDR3 spans 14 residues. The J segment lost 3 bases and the V segment lost 5 bases, leaving 6 bases of the junction unmatched. Per germline, CDR1 SEHNR and CDR2 FQNEAQ (reference sequence). The CDR3 loop reads CASSPTGDHYGYTF. CDR3 coding DNA: TGTGCCAGCAGCCCAACAGGGGATCACTATGGCTACACCTTC.

The chain joins TRBV6-5 to TRBJ1-6; D not resolved. In germline, CDR1 is MNHEY, CDR2 SVGAGI. Trimming removed 7 bases at V and 4 bases at J, with 8 bases between. The CDR3 sequence is 13 residues long. The CDR3 DNA sequence: TGTGCCAGCACCGAGCGGTATAATTCACCCCTCCACTTT. It specifies CASTERYNSPLHF.

This chain links TRBV11-2 with TRBJ2-7, with 9 nucleotides matching TRBD1. Trimming cost V 6 bases and J 4 bases; bases outside gene matches: 13. The CDR3 runs 16 residues. Germline CDR1 and CDR2: SGHAT and FQNNGV. CDR3 amino acids: CASREINRDRAYEQYF. Here the CDR3 DNA reads TGTGCCAGCAGGGAAATAAACCGGGACAGGGCGTACGAGCAGTACTTC.

The chain joins TRBV9 to TRBJ1-2; D uncertain. Germline lookup yields CDR1 SGDLS and CDR2 YYNGEE. V lost 4 bases and J lost 3, with 7 bases in between. The CDR3 contains 12 residues. The CDR3 DNA is TGTGCCAGCAGCCCCCAGGACTATGGCTACACCTTC. This codes for CASSPQDYGYTF.

The genes are TRBV7-6 and TRBJ2-3; 9 nucleotides match TRBD2. V trimming: 2 bases; J trimming: 0 bases; junction bases outside the gene matches: 6. The CDR3 is 17 residues long. Looked up from germline, CDR1 is SGHVS and CDR2 is FNYEAQ. This CDR3 is CASSLFRGGASTDTQYF. The CDR3 nucleotides are TGTGCCAGCAGCTTATTCCGCGGGGGGGCAAGCACAGATACGCAGTATTTT.

The sample holds a few counts of this clone. The chain combines TRBV5-1 with TRBJ2-1; TRBD2 matches at 8 bases. CDR1 is SGHRS and CDR2 is YFSETQ in the germline V gene. The CDR3 covers 13 residues. Trimming removed 1 base from V and 6 bases from J; junction bases left unmatched: 0. The CDR3 bases are TGCGCCAGCAGCTTGACTAGCGGCAATGAGCAGTTCTTC. Translation gives CASSLTSGNEQFF.

The CDR3 bases are TGTGCCAGCAGCCGAATAGGATTCACAGATACGCAGTATTTT. This translates into CASSRIGFTDTQYF. The genes are TRBV11-3 and TRBJ2-3; D uncertain. Germline CDR1 and CDR2: SGHNT and YENEEA. The CDR3 has 14 amino acids. V shed 5 bases and J shed 2 bases, with 11 bases lying between them.

J is TRBJ2-7 and V is TRBV4-1; maybe TRBD1 (6 bases). Germline-derived CDR1 and CDR2 are MGHRA and YSYEKL. V was cut by 0 bases and J by 2 bases, with 11 bases left in between. The CDR3 consists of 15 residues. The CDR3 sequence is CASSQEITGTYEQYF. DNA of the CDR3: TGCGCCAGCAGCCAAGAAATAACAGGGACCTACGAGCAGTACTTC.

This clone was seen only a few times. The junction shows a germline mismatch at one end, possibly a read error. This sequence joins TRBV2 and TRBJ2-5; D may be TRBD2 (5 bases). CDR1 and CDR2 (germline): SNHLY, FYNNEI. The CDR3 is 12 residues long. This CDR3 reads CAGRLFRETQYF. The DNA for the CDR3 is TGTGCCGGCAGACTATTTCGCGAGACCCAGTACTTC.

V and J are TRBV6-5 and TRBJ2-7, with D uncertain. In germline, CDR1 is MNHEY, CDR2 SVGAGI. This CDR3 is built from 15 residues. Trimming cost V 4 bases and J 3 bases, with 16 bases left between them. The CDR3 coding sequence is TGTGCCAGCAGTTGGTCCCTTGACGGCGGCTACGAGCAGTACTTC. It codes for CASSWSLDGGYEQYF.

Concerning this clone itself: Other DNA sequences in this specimen translate into the identical CDR3. The chain employs TRBV5-6 and TRBJ2-5; tentative D call: TRBD1 (6 bases). Trimming left V 1 base short and J 2 bases short, with 12 bases between. The CDR3 has 15 amino acids. Germline assignment: CDR1 SGHDT and CDR2 YYEEEE. This chain's CDR3 is CASSLIGRGQETQYF. CDR3 in DNA: TGTGCCAGCAGCTTGATCGGCAGGGGACAAGAGACCCAGTACTTC.

V gene TRBV27 combines with J gene TRBJ2-3; D gene unclear. The germline gives CDR1 MNHEY, CDR2 SMNVEV (reference sequence). Trimming shortened V by 5 bases and J by 0 bases, and 15 bases separated the two germline ends. The length of the CDR3 is 16 residues. CDR3 region: CASSPDPTSSTDTQYF. CDR3 in DNA: TGTGCCAGCAGTCCAGACCCTACATCTAGCACAGATACGCAGTATTTT.

This chain links TRBV14 with TRBJ2-1; D uncertain. This CDR3 region has 15 residues. The germline V gene encodes CDR1 SGHDN and CDR2 FVKESK. Trimming cost V 0 bases and J 15 bases, with 21 bases left between them. CDR3: CASSQETRLPTPPFF. The CDR3 DNA is TGTGCCAGCAGCCAAGAAACCAGGCTGCCCACACCCCCGTTCTTC.

The CDR3 DNA is TGTGCCAGCAGCTCCAGCACAGATACGCAGTATTTT. This gives the protein CASSSSTDTQYF. This sequence joins TRBV7-3 and TRBJ2-3; D not resolved. The germline V and J ends were trimmed by 4 bases and 0 bases, with 2 bases remaining between them. The germline CDR1 and CDR2 sequences are SGHTA and FQGTGA. The CDR3 has 12 amino acids.

This clone qualifies as medium-sized. V gene TRBV27 combines with J gene TRBJ2-3; TRBD2 matches at 16 bases. Germline CDR1 MNHEY, CDR2 SMNVEV (reference sequence). The CDR3 runs 18 residues. Unmatched junction bases numbered 8, after V lost 5 bases and J lost 3 bases. CDR3 loop: CASSPIGTSGGATDTQYF. The DNA of the CDR3 is TGTGCCAGCAGTCCGATTGGGACTAGCGGGGGGGCAACAGATACGCAGTATTTT.

The chain couples TRBV4-1 to TRBJ2-3; 9 positions match TRBD2. V was clipped by 5 bases and J by 5 bases; unmatched bases: 11. Germline values: CDR1 MGHRA, CDR2 YSYEKL. The CDR3 sequence is 16 residues long. The CDR3 spells CASSYETAGGRDTQYF. The CDR3 bases are TGCGCCAGCAGCTACGAGACCGCGGGGGGGCGAGATACGCAGTATTTT.

With respect to this clone: The junction shows a germline mismatch at one end, possibly a read error. V gene TRBV7-7 combines with J gene TRBJ2-2; possibly TRBD1 for D (6 bases). This CDR3 is 16 amino acids long. Germline CDR1 reads SSHAT; CDR2 reads FNYEAQ (reference sequence). For the CDR3, the DNA is TGTGCTAGCAGCTTAGCGCGGGCAGGGGTTGCCGGGGAGCTGTTTTTT. Its translation is CASSLARAGVAGELFF. Filled out from reference TRBV7-7 and TRBJ2-2, the complete variable domain reads GAGVSQSPRYKVTKRGQDVTLRCDPISSHATLYWYQQALGQGPEFLTYFNYEAQPDKSGLPSDRFSAERPEGSISTLTIQRTEQRDSAMYRCASSLARAGVAGELFFGEGSRLTVL.

The J gene is TRBJ2-3, the V gene TRBV19, with 7 bases lining up with TRBD2. Germline CDR1 reads LNHDA; CDR2 reads SQIVND (reference sequence). The CDR3 is 16 residues long. With 5 bases clipped from V and 0 bases from J, the junction kept 8 bases outside the gene matches. The CDR3 is CASSSWGGTSTDTQYF. The CDR3 DNA is TGTGCCAGTAGTTCTTGGGGGGGGACTAGCACAGATACGCAGTATTTT.

This clone has only a few counts. The chain employs TRBV19 and TRBJ2-2; D is perhaps TRBD1 or TRBD2 (5 bases each). V shed 3 bases and J shed 4 bases, with 15 bases lying between them. Germline values: CDR1 LNHDA, CDR2 SQIVND (reference sequence). This CDR3 is 16 amino acids long. The CDR3 DNA is TGTGCCAGTAGTATGAGAGGGGCGAGGGGCACCGGGGAGCTGTTTTTT. It is translated as CASSMRGARGTGELFF. Using reference TRBV19 and TRBJ2-2 for the parts outside the CDR3, the full variable domain is DGGITQSPKYLFRKEGQNVTLSCEQNLNHDAMYWYRQDPGQGLRLIYYSQIVNDFQKGDIAEGYSVSREKKESFPLTVTSAQKNPTAFYLCASSMRGARGTGELFFGEGSRLTVL.

This clone is a singleton in its sample. CDR3 amino acids: CASSLRQGGETQYF. DNA of the CDR3: TGTGCCAGCAGCTTACGGCAGGGAGGCGAGACCCAGTACTTC. J is TRBJ2-5 and V is TRBV7-9, with D possibly matching TRBD2 (6 bases). Trimming cost V 2 bases and J 5 bases, with 12 bases left between them. Germline V gene data show CDR1 as SEHNR and CDR2 as FQNEAQ (reference sequence). This CDR3 comprises 14 residues.

J is TRBJ1-2 and V is TRBV6-1; D ambiguous. The V end was cut by 1 base, the J end by 8 bases, with 8 bases between. Germline CDR1 reads MNHNS; CDR2 reads SASEGT. The CDR3 is 12 residues long. This CDR3 is CASSEVAAGYTF. The CDR3 DNA follows: TGTGCCAGCAGTGAAGTTGCCGCGGGCTACACCTTC.

The rearrangement joins TRBV4-2 to TRBJ1-4; unclear D gene. CDR3 length: 16 residues. Germline V lookup: CDR1 LGHNA, CDR2 YNFKEQ. V was trimmed by 0 bases and J by 3 bases, leaving 11 bases between them. CDR3 sequence reads: CASSQDSKGANEKLFF. The CDR3 DNA follows: TGTGCCAGCAGCCAAGACAGTAAGGGAGCTAATGAAAAACTGTTTTTT.

The CDR3 nucleotides read TGTGCCACCCACCTGATTTGGACCTTACATTTT. Protein: CATHLIWTLHF. This rearrangement joins TRBV12-3 or TRBV12-4 to TRBJ1-5, with D uncertain. CDR3 size: 11 residues. V dropped 10 bases and J dropped 16 bases, with 20 bases sitting between them.

The rearrangement links TRBV6-2 or TRBV6-3 to TRBJ2-5; D gene unclear. Germline CDR1 is MNHEY and CDR2 is SVGEGT. Trimming removed 6 bases at V and 1 base at J, with 12 bases between. The CDR3 has 14 residues. In DNA form, the CDR3 reads TGTGCCAGCAGCCCCCCGAGAGCCCAAGAGACCCAGTACTTC. Protein: CASSPPRAQETQYF.